This T cell receptor beta chain was observed in a study of blood T cell repertoires in COVID-19. Study-wide background: Acute and convalescent COVID-19 specimens originated in the United States, Italy and Spain. Nucleic acid was either cDNA or gDNA, and it came from T cells, B-cell-depleted T cells, or PBMCs.

As processed by the authors: Nucleated cell number was recorded as an estimate derived from reference gene primer amplification. Profiled with immunoSEQ multiplex PCR; TCRdb holds only in-frame clones, not every one. That table furnishes V, J and clone size, whereas the DNA furnished D and trimming. The sample carries about 140,000 clones, approximately 81% recorded once. After removal of 4 bases from V and 6 bases from J, the junction contained 5 bases not matched to a gene. Germline CDR1 is MNHEY and CDR2 is SVGAGI. CDR3 length equals 14 residues. The TCR comes from a woman aged 60-75 years with active or convalescent COVID-19. The source material was peripheral blood. The chain uses TRBV6-5 and TRBJ2-1, with TRBD2 identical over 8 bases. CDR3 sequence reads: CASSSSGRSNEQFF. The CDR3 nucleotides read TGTGCCAGCAGTTCCAGCGGGAGAAGCAATGAGCAGTTCTTC.